The rows below give T cell receptor beta chains drawn from one sample of a study of T cell changes during pregnancy in multiple sclerosis. Measured with immunoSEQ multiplex PCR; TCRdb has only the in-frame clones, and not every one. This sample has fewer than 35,000 clones, with around 89% found just once. Specimen: CD4+ T cells from peripheral blood mononuclear cells, collected in the third trimester of pregnancy. The origin of the receptors is a female donor in good health, enrolled as a control in a pregnancy study. CDR3s include the opening cysteine and the closing phenylalanine or tryptophan. A D gene is named only where the DNA matches it firmly. Clone size is stated in some rows and not others, as once, few, many or a class when expanded.

>TRBJ2-2|.|.|TRBV27|14
TGTGCCAGCAGTTACGGGACTTCGGTCGGGGAGCTGTTTTTT
CASSYGTSVGELFF
>TRBJ1-3|.|.|TRBV30|16
TGTGCCTGGAGTGTACAGCTGAAGAGCTCTGGAAACACCATATATTTT
CAWSVQLKSSGNTIYF
>TRBJ2-5|.|.|TRBV9|14
TGTGCCAGCAGCGTAGGGCAGAACCAAGAGACCCAGTACTTC
CASSVGQNQETQYF
>TRBJ2-7|.|.|TRBV7-8|15
TGTGCCAGCAGCTTAGAAAACCAGGGGATGTACGAGCAGTACTTC
CASSLENQGMYEQYF
>TRBJ2-1|.|TRBD2|TRBV5-4|17
TGTGCCAGCAGCCCGGGGGTCCCTAGCGGGGGCTACAATGAGCAGTTCTTC
CASSPGVPSGGYNEQFF
>TRBJ2-3|.|.|TRBV14|13
TGTGCCAGCAGCCTAGTAAACACAGATACGCAGTATTTT
CASSLVNTDTQYF
>TRBJ2-7|.|.|TRBV14|15
TGTGCCAGCAGCTTCGGCATCGGACTCTCCTACGAGCAGTACTTC
CASSFGIGLSYEQYF
>TRBJ1-1|.|TRBD1|TRBV18|14
TGTGCCAGCTCACCTACAGGGGCGCGGGGTGAAGCTTTCTTT
CASSPTGARGEAFF
>TRBJ2-7|.|.|TRBV7-6|14
TGTGCCAGCAGCCACCCAGGGCAGGGCTACGAGCAGTACTTC
CASSHPGQGYEQYF
>TRBJ1-1|.|.|TRBV5-4|13
TGTGCCAGCAGCTTGGCGGGGGGCGGTGAAGCTTTCTTT
CASSLAGGGEAFF
>TRBJ1-1|.|TRBD1|TRBV9|15
TGTGCCAGCAGCGCAACCGGGACAGGGAACACTGAAGCTTTCTTT
CASSATGTGNTEAFF
>TRBJ2-5|.|TRBD1|TRBV14|15
TGTGCCAGCAGCCAGATGACAGGGGGTCAAGAGACCCAGTACTTC
CASSQMTGGQETQYF
>TRBJ2-1|.|.|TRBV5-5|15
TGTGCCAGCAGCTTGGTGGCTTACGTCTACAATGAGCAGTTCTTC
CASSLVAYVYNEQFF
>TRBJ1-1|.|.|TRBV27|13
TGTGCCAGCAGTTTATCTGCAGACACTGAAGCTTTCTTT
CASSLSADTEAFF
>TRBJ2-1|.|TRBD2|TRBV6-5|15
TGTGCCAGCAGAGACGGACTAGGAGTCTACAATGAGCAGTTCTTC
CASRDGLGVYNEQFF
>TRBJ2-7|.|TRBD2|TRBV7-8|16
TGTGCCAGCAGCTTAGCCGGGACTACCATTGCCTACGAGCAGTACTTC
CASSLAGTTIAYEQYF
>TRBJ1-3|.|TRBD1|TRBV13|14
TGTGCCAGCAGCTACCAGGGGGCTGGAAACACCATATATTTT
CASSYQGAGNTIYF
>TRBJ2-7|.|TRBD2|TRBV5-5|15
TGTGCCAGCAGCTTGATGGCGGGAGGGTCCTACGAGCAGTACTTC
CASSLMAGGSYEQYF
>TRBJ1-1|.|TRBD1|TRBV7-2|15
TGTGCCAGCAGCTTAGGGGGACAGGGACTCACTGAAGCTTTCTTT
CASSLGGQGLTEAFF
>TRBJ2-5|.|.|TRBV19|13
TGTGCCACCAGACTAGTTGGGGGAGAGACCCAGTACTTC
CATRLVGGETQYF
>TRBJ1-1|.|TRBD1|TRBV5-1|19
TGCGCCAGCAGCTTGGGAACTCCCCTTCTGACAGGGGGCTTCACTGAAGCTTTCTTT
CASSLGTPLLTGGFTEAFF
>TRBJ2-5|.|TRBD2|TRBV11-2|17
TGTGCCAGCACCCTAGGACTAGCGGGAGGAGGTCGAAAGACCCAGTACTTC
CASTLGLAGGGRKTQYF
>TRBJ2-5|.|TRBD1|TRBV5-1|16
TGCGCCAGCACCACGCTGCAAGGACAGGGAAGGGCGACCCAGTACTTC
CASTTLQGQGRATQYF
>TRBJ2-1|.|.|TRBV27|12
TGTGCCAGCAGTTTATCGTTCGGGGAGCAGTTCTTC
CASSLSFGEQFF
>TRBJ1-2|.|TRBD1|TRBV27|15
TGTGCCAGCAGTGCCCGGGACAGGGAGGCCTATGGCTACACCTTC
CASSARDREAYGYTF
>TRBJ2-3|.|.|TRBV27|15
TGTGCCAGCAGTTTAGGGCAGATCTTGGGAGATACGCAGTATTTT
CASSLGQILGDTQYF
>TRBJ1-1|.|.|TRBV7-6|15
TGTGCCAGCAGCTTAGCGGGCAGCCTGAACACTGAAGCTTTCTTT
CASSLAGSLNTEAFF
>TRBJ2-5|.|.|TRBV7-9|16
TGTGCCAGCAGACCACCATTGGTCAGGAGGCAAGAGACCCAGTACTTC
CASRPPLVRRQETQYF
>TRBJ1-2|.|.|TRBV7-9|17
TGTGCCAGCAGCTTAGTAGGAGGCGGGAAAGCTAACTATGGCTACACCTTC
CASSLVGGGKANYGYTF
>TRBJ2-5|once|TRBD2|TRBV7-2|16
TGTGCCAGCAGTAGGGGCGGGGGGGCCCTCCAAGAGACCCAGTACTTC
CASSRGGGALQETQYF
>TRBJ2-7|.|.|TRBV14|15
TGTGCCAGCAGCCTTTGGGGCCCTCAACTCTCCGAGCAGTACTTC
CASSLWGPQLSEQYF
>TRBJ2-1|.|TRBD2|TRBV7-2|15
TGTGCCAGCAGCTCTGGACTAGCGGGAGAAGGTGAGCAGTTCTTC
CASSSGLAGEGEQFF
>TRBJ2-1|.|.|TRBV10-3|11
TGTGCCATCAGTGAAAGAGGAGAGCAGTTCTTC
CAISERGEQFF
>TRBJ1-2|.|.|TRBV20-1|11
TGCAGTGCACTTACAGACTATGGCTACACCTTC
CSALTDYGYTF
>TRBJ2-5|once|.|TRBV7-2|15
TGTGCCAGCAGCTTAGATGGCGGCGCCCAAGAGACCCAGTACTTC
CASSLDGGAQETQYF
>TRBJ2-2|.|.|TRBV6-1|12
TGTGCCAGCAGCGGGGGTGCCGGGGAGCTGTTTTTT
CASSGGAGELFF
>TRBJ2-7|.|.|TRBV27|16
TGTGCCAGCAGTTTATATGACAGGCCCTCAACCCACGAGCAGTACTTC
CASSLYDRPSTHEQYF
>TRBJ1-2|.|TRBD1|TRBV27|14
TGTGCCAGCAGTCATCACAGGGGGCTGGAGGGCTACACCTTC
CASSHHRGLEGYTF
>TRBJ2-1|.|TRBD2|TRBV15|14
TGTGCCACCTCTGGCCAGCGGGGTTACAATGAGCAGTTCTTC
CATSGQRGYNEQFF
>TRBJ2-1|.|TRBD2|TRBV5-1|15
TGCGCCAGCAGCCGTGACTCGGGGGGTAGCAATGAGCAGTTCTTC
CASSRDSGGSNEQFF
>TRBJ1-3|.|TRBD1|TRBV5-1|17
TGCGCCAGCAGCTTCCTCTCGGGACAGATCTCTGGAAACACCATATATTTT
CASSFLSGQISGNTIYF
>TRBJ1-5|.|TRBD1|TRBV19|16
TGTGCCAGTAGTGGACGACAGGGGGAGTATAATCAGCCCCAGCATTTT
CASSGRQGEYNQPQHF
>TRBJ1-5|.|.|TRBV18|14
TGTGCCAGCGCTCAACAGGTCGACAATCAGCCCCAGCATTTT
CASAQQVDNQPQHF
>TRBJ1-4|.|TRBD1|TRBV5-5|14
TGTGCCAGCAGCCCCGGGACAGGGAGGGGAAAACTGTTTTTT
CASSPGTGRGKLFF
>TRBJ2-5|.|.|TRBV9|14
TGTGCCAGCAGCGTAATGGGGGGGCTGGAGACCCAGTACTTC
CASSVMGGLETQYF
>TRBJ2-5|.|.|TRBV11-2|13
TGTGCCAGCAGCTCTCCAGGGCCCGAGACCCAGTACTTC
CASSSPGPETQYF
>TRBJ1-2|.|.|TRBV19|16
TGTGCCAGTAGTCCGCACTGGGCCTTGTTGGACTATGGCTACACCTTC
CASSPHWALLDYGYTF
>TRBJ1-2|.|.|TRBV9|13
TGTGCCAGCAGCGTAGAAGGGGTTAATGGCTACACCTTC
CASSVEGVNGYTF
>TRBJ2-7|.|.|TRBV28|11
TGTGCCAGTCAGGGTCCCTACGAGCAGTACTTC
CASQGPYEQYF
>TRBJ1-2|.|TRBD1|TRBV6-6|13
TGTGCCAGCACCCCAAAGGGGGCAAATGGCTACACCTTC
CASTPKGANGYTF
>TRBJ2-1|.|TRBD2|TRBV2|14
TGTGCCAGCACCTCAGCGGGAGTTGGTCATGAGCAGTTCTTC
CASTSAGVGHEQFF
>TRBJ2-1|.|TRBD2|TRBV10-3|12
TGTGCCATCAGTGGGACTAGCGGAGAGCAGTTCTTC
CAISGTSGEQFF
>TRBJ2-3|.|.|TRBV15|12
TGTGCCACCAGCAGACCAACAGATACGCAGTATTTT
CATSRPTDTQYF
>TRBJ1-1|.|TRBD1|TRBV13|16
TGTGCCAGCAGCAGAAGGGGGCCTGGGGTAAACACTGAAGCTTTCTTT
CASSRRGPGVNTEAFF
>TRBJ1-5|few|.|TRBV10-3|14
TGTGCCATCAGTGAGTCACGGAGTAGTCAGCCCCAGCATTTT
CAISESRSSQPQHF